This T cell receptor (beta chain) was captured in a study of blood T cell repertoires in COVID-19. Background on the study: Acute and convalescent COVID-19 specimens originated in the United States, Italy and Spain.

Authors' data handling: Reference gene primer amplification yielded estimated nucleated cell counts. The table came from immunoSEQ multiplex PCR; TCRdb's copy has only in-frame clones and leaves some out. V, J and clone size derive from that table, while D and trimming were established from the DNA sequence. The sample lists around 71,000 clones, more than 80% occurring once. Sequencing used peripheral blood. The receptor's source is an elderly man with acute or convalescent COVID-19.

The DNA of the CDR3 is TGTGCCAGCAGCTTTCTTAGCGGGGGGGCTAGGAATGAGCAGTTCTTC. Amino acids: CASSFLSGGARNEQFF. The rearrangement links TRBV7-2 to TRBJ2-1, with 11 positions matching TRBD2. CDR1 and CDR2 from the germline V gene are SGHTA and FQGNSA. The CDR3 totals 16 residues. V trimming: 3 bases; J trimming: 7 bases; junction bases outside the gene matches: 8.